This T cell receptor beta chain was sequenced in a study of OX40 agonist ivuxolimab in advanced cancers. Sequencing used immunoSEQ multiplex PCR; TCRdb keeps in-frame clones, though not all of them. The table includes around 82,000 clones, 80% to 90% detected once. Comment on this clone: Its antigen is unidentified.

The CDR3 extends over 14 amino acids. J was trimmed by 8 bases and V by 2 bases; bases with no gene match: 6. Germline V lookup: CDR1 MNHEY, CDR2 SVGAGI. Regarding the study as a whole: Expanded clones were, on average, more numerous in CD8+ T cells than in CD4+. Antigen specificity was not determined for the expanded peripheral T cells. At 0.1 to 3.0 mg/kg and by week 6, CD4+ and CD8+ T cells in the blood had expanded clonally.

The V and J genes are TRBV6-5 and TRBJ1-2, with 9 bases that match TRBD1. Sample: CD4+ or CD8+ T cells sorted from blood, taken in a trial of the OX40 agonist ivuxolimab. The receptor was isolated from an adult with an advanced solid tumor such as melanoma, head and neck, liver or kidney cancer. The CDR3 nucleotides are TGTGCCAGCAGTTACCGGGACAGGGCTAGCGGCTACACCTTC. Amino acid sequence: CASSYRDRASGYTF.